This TCR beta chain was identified in a study of T-cell memory formation after mild COVID-19. TCRdb reprocessed the 5' RACE reads with MiXCR, giving one entry per CDR3 protein. The repertoire includes around 250,000 distinct CDR3 sequences, 15% to 20% of them detected once, and 23% sits in the top ten. From germline, CDR1 is SEHNR and CDR2 FQNEAQ (reference sequence). Losses at the gene ends were 7 bases for V and 5 bases for J; bases not matched to a gene: 10. The CDR3 contains 14 residues. This clonotype appeared a single time. The sequencing input was PBMCs or a T cell subset sorted from them (not recorded which). The chain carries TRBV7-9 and TRBJ1-1; 7 positions agree with TRBD1. This sequence originates from a man aged 18 to 29 who had mild COVID-19 (a few samples of this study predate the infection). Cell type and time point are not known. The CDR3 loop is CASTKGQTGTEAFF. As DNA, the CDR3 is TGTGCCAGCACCAAGGGACAGACAGGAACTGAAGCTTTCTTT.